The rows below give T cell receptor beta chains drawn from one sample of a study of blood T cells in healthy people across ages. MiXCR was run by TCRdb on the 5' RACE reads, yielding one entry per CDR3 protein. This sample has hundreds of thousands of distinct CDR3 sequences; 45% to 70% occur once, and the top ten carry 25% to 30%. Sequencing was carried out using blood. These receptors all come from a man aged 40-49 years in good health. CDR3s include the opening cysteine and the closing phenylalanine or tryptophan. Each record gives: clone size, V gene, J gene, D gene, CDR3 protein, CDR3 DNA. A D gene is named only where the DNA matches it firmly. Where a row states a size, it is once, few, many or the class of an expanded clone; other rows omit it.

clone_size: .
v_call: TRBV2
j_call: TRBJ2-5
d_call: .
cdr3_aa: CASRHDYGRETQYF
cdr3_nt: TGTGCCAGCAGACATGACTATGGGCGAGAGACCCAGTACTTC

clone_size: .
v_call: TRBV6-2/TRBV6-3
j_call: TRBJ2-5
d_call: TRBD2
cdr3_aa: CASRSSGKGETQYF
cdr3_nt: TGTGCCAGCAGGTCCAGCGGGAAGGGAGAGACCCAGTACTTC

clone_size: .
v_call: TRBV12-3/TRBV12-4
j_call: TRBJ1-5
d_call: TRBD1
cdr3_aa: CASRQGAGNQPQHF
cdr3_nt: TGTGCCAGCAGGCAGGGGGCGGGGAATCAGCCCCAGCATTTT

clone_size: few
v_call: TRBV28
j_call: TRBJ2-5
d_call: .
cdr3_aa: CASSLALLGRSGETQYF
cdr3_nt: TGTGCCAGCAGTTTGGCTCTTTTGGGTCGGTCGGGGGAGACCCAGTACTTC

clone_size: .
v_call: TRBV12-3/TRBV12-4
j_call: TRBJ2-3
d_call: .
cdr3_aa: CASSQIDTQYF
cdr3_nt: TGTGCCAGCAGTCAAATAGATACGCAGTATTTT

clone_size: .
v_call: TRBV5-1
j_call: TRBJ2-3
d_call: .
cdr3_aa: CASSLGLEYDQVDTQYF
cdr3_nt: TGCGCCAGCAGCTTGGGGCTAGAGTACGATCAGGTGGATACGCAGTATTTT

clone_size: few
v_call: TRBV13
j_call: TRBJ2-5
d_call: .
cdr3_aa: CASSTRTVQETQYF
cdr3_nt: TGTGCCAGCAGCACGCGGACAGTTCAAGAGACCCAGTACTTC

clone_size: .
v_call: TRBV24-1
j_call: TRBJ1-5
d_call: .
cdr3_aa: CATSSRSRQPQHF
cdr3_nt: TGTGCCACCAGCTCTCGTTCGAGACAGCCCCAGCATTTT

clone_size: .
v_call: TRBV4-3
j_call: TRBJ1-3
d_call: .
cdr3_aa: CASSLTRLLGSGNTIYF
cdr3_nt: TGCGCCAGCAGCCTAACCCGACTGCTAGGATCTGGAAACACCATATATTTT

clone_size: few
v_call: TRBV12-3/TRBV12-4
j_call: TRBJ2-5
d_call: .
cdr3_aa: CASRPSYQETQYF
cdr3_nt: TGTGCCAGCAGACCTTCGTACCAAGAGACCCAGTACTTC

clone_size: .
v_call: TRBV20-1
j_call: TRBJ1-1
d_call: .
cdr3_aa: CSKRAGEVNTEAFF
cdr3_nt: TGCAGCAAACGTGCAGGGGAGGTGAACACTGAAGCTTTCTTT

clone_size: once
v_call: TRBV7-3
j_call: TRBJ2-1
d_call: .
cdr3_aa: CASSFLPRTGYNEQFF
cdr3_nt: TGTGCCAGCAGCTTCCTACCCCGAACAGGCTACAATGAGCAGTTCTTC

clone_size: .
v_call: TRBV6-5
j_call: TRBJ2-7
d_call: TRBD2
cdr3_aa: CASSIGTSEPNEQYF
cdr3_nt: TGTGCCAGCAGCATCGGGACTAGCGAACCGAACGAGCAGTACTTC

clone_size: once
v_call: TRBV20-1
j_call: TRBJ2-3
d_call: .
cdr3_aa: CSARGWGHSDTQYF
cdr3_nt: TGCAGTGCTAGAGGGTGGGGACACTCAGATACGCAGTATTTT